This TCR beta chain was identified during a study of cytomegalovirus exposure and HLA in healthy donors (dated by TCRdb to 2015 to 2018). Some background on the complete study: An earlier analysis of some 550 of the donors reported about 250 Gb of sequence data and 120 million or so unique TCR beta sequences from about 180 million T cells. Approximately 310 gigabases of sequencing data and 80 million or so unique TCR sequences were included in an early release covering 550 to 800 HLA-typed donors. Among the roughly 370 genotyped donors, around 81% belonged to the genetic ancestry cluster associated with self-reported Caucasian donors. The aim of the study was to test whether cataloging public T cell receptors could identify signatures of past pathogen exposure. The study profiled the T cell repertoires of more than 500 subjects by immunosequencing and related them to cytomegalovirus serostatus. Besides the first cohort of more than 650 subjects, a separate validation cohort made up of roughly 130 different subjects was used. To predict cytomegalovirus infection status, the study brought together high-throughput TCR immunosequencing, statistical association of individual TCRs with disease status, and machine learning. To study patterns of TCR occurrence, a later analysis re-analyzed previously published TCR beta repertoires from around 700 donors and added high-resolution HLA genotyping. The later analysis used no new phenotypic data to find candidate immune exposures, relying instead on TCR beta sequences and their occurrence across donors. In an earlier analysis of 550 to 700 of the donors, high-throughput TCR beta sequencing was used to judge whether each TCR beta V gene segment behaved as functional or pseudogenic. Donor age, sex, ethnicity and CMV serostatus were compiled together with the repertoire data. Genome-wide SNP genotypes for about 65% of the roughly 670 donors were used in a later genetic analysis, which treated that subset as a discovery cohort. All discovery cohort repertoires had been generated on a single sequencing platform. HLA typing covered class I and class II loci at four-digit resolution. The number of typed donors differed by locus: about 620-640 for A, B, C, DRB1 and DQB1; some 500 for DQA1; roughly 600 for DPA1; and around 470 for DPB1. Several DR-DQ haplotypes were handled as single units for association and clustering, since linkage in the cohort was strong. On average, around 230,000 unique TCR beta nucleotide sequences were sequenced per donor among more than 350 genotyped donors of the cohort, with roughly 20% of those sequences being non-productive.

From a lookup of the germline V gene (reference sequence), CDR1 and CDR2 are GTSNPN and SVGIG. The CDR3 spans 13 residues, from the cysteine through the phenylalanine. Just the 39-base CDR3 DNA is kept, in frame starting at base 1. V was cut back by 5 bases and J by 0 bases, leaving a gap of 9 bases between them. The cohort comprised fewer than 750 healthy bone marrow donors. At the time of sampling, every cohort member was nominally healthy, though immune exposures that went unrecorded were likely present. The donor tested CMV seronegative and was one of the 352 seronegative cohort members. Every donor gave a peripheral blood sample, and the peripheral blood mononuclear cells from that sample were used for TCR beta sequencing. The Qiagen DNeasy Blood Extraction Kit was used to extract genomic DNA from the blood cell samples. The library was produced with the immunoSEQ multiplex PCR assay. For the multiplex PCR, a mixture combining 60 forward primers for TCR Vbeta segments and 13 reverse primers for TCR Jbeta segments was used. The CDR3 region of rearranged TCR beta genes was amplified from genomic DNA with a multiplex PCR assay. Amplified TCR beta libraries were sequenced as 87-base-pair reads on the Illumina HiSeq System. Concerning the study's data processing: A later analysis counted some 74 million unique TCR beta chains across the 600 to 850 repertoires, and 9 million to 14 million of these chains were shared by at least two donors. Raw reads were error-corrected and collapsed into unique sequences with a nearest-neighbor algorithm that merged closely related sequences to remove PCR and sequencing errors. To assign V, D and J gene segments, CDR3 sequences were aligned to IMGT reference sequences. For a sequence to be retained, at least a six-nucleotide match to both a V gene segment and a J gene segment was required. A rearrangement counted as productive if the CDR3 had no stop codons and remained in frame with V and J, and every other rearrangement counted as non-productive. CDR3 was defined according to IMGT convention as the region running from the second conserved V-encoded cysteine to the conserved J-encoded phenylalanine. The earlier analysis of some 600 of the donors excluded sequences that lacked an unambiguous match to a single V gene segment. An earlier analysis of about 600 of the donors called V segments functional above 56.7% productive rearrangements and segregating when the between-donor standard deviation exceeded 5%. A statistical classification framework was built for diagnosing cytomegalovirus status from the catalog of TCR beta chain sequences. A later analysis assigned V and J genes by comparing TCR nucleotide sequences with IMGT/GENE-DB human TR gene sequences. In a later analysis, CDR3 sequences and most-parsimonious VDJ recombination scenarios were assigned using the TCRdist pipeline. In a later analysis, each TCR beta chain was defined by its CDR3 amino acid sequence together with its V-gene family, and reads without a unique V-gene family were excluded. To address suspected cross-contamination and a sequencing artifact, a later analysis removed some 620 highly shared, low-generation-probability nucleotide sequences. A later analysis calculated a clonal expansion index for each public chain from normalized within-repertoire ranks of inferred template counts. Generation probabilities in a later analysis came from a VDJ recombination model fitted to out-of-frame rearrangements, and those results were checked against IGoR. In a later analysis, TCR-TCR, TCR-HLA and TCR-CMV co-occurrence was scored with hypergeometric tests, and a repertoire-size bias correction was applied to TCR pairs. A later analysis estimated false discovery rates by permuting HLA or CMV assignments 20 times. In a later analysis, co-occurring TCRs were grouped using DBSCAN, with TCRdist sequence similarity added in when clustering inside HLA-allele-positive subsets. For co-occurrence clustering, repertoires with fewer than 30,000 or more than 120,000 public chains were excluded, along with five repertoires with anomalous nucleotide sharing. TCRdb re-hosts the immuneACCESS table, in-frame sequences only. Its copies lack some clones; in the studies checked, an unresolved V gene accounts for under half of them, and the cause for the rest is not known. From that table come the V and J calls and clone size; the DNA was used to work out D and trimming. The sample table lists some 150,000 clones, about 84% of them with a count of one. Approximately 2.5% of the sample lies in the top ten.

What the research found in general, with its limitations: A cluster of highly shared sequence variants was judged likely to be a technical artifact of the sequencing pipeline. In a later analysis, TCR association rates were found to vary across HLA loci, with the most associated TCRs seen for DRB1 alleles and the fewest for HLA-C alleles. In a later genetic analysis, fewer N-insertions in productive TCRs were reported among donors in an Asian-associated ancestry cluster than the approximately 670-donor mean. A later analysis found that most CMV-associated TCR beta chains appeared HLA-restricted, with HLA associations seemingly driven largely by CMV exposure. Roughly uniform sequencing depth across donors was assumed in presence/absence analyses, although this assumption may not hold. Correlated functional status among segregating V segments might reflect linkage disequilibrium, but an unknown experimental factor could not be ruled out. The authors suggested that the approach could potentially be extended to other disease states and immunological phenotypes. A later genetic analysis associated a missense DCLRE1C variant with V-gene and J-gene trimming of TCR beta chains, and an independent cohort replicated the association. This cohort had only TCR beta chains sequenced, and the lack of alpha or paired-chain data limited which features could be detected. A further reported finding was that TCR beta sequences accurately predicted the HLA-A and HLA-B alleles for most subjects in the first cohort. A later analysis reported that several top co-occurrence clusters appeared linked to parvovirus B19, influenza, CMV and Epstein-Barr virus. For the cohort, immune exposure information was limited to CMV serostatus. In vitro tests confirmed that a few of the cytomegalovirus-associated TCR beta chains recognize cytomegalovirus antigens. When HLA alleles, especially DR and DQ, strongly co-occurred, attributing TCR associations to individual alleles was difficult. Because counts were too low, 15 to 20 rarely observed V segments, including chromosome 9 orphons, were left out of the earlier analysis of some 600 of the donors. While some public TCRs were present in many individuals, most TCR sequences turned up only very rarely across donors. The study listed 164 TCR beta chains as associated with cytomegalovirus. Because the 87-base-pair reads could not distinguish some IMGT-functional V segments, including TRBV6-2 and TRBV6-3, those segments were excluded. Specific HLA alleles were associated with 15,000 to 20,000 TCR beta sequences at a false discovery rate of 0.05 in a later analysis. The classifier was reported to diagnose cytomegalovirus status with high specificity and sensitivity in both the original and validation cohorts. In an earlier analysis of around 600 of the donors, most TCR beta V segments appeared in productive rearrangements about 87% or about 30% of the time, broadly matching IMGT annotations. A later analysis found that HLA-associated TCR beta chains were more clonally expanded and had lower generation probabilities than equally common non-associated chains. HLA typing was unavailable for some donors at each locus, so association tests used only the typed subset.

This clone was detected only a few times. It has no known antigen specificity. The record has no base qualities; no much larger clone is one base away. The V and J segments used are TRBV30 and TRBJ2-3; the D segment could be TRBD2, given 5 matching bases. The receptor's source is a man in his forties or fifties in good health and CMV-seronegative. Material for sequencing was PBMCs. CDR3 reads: CAWGRLSTDTQYF. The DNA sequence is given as TGTGCCTGGGGACGACTAAGCACAGATACGCAGTATTTT.